This is a list of T cell receptor beta chains from one sample in a study of T cells after yellow fever vaccination. TCRdb used MiXCR to reprocess the 5' RACE reads, holding one entry per CDR3 protein. Of 500,000 to 550,000 distinct CDR3 sequences listed, around a fifth are singletons. The source material was PBMCs, sampled approximately 20 days after the first yellow fever vaccination. These receptors were taken from a man between 18 and 35 years old who received the YFV17D yellow fever vaccine. Both conserved end residues are part of each CDR3.

v_gene: TRBV4-1
CDR3aa: CASSLHTESGNTIYF

v_gene: TRBV6-1
CDR3aa: CASSERGDGGYNSPLHF

v_gene: TRBV5-1
CDR3aa: CASTHVYNPTQYF

v_gene: TRBV6-2/TRBV6-3
CDR3aa: CASSYSGVGYGYTF

v_gene: TRBV27
CDR3aa: CASSSGLSRNEQFF

v_gene: TRBV5-1
CDR3aa: CASSLANWGETQYF

v_gene: TRBV5-6
CDR3aa: CASSYPLGGNIQYF

v_gene: TRBV27
CDR3aa: CASIHPPAGYGYTF

v_gene: TRBV2
CDR3aa: CASSEARPNNQPQHF

v_gene: TRBV6-5
CDR3aa: CASSYSPLEVSSYNEQFF

v_gene: TRBV5-6
CDR3aa: CASRSRPGQGAADTQYF

v_gene: TRBV10-3
CDR3aa: CAISDQYGSRSYNEQFF

v_gene: TRBV6-5
CDR3aa: CASSYRGGNTGELFF

v_gene: TRBV7-6
CDR3aa: CASSLDAGGPETVYEQYF

v_gene: TRBV20-1
CDR3aa: CSAGTSGGANSYNEQFF

v_gene: TRBV7-9
CDR3aa: CASSLVVALRADTQYF